Listed below are T cell receptor beta chains from one sample, sequenced in a study of blood T cell repertoires in COVID-19. The protocol was immunoSEQ multiplex PCR, while the TCRdb copy is restricted to in-frame clones and leaves out a portion. In the table there are about 150,000 clones, under 90% of which are singletons. The sequencing input was PBMCs or T cells enriched from blood (not recorded which). These receptors all come from a middle-aged man who had recovered from COVID-19. Each CDR3 is given with its conserved first and last residue. Each record gives: clone size, D gene, V gene, J gene, CDR3 DNA, CDR3 protein. The D gene is left open where the match is weak. Clone sizes are given selectively: once, few, many, or a class where the clone is expanded.

NA	NA	TRBV19	TRBJ2-7	TGTGCCAGTAGTTTTGGGGGCCAGGGCTCCTACGAGCAGTACTTC	CASSFGGQGSYEQYF
NA	TRBD1	TRBV7-9	TRBJ2-1	TGTGCCAGCAGCACACCTAGGACAGGGCTCAATGAGCAGTTCTTC	CASSTPRTGLNEQFF
NA	TRBD1	TRBV30	TRBJ2-7	TGTGCCTGGAGGGGCCGGGACAGGGGAAGCTACGAGCAGTACTTC	CAWRGRDRGSYEQYF
NA	TRBD1	TRBV6-4	TRBJ2-1	TGTGCCAGCAGAGGACAGGCAGGCGACAATGAGCAGTTCTTC	CASRGQAGDNEQFF
NA	NA	TRBV5-4	TRBJ1-6	TGTGCCAGCAGGGATGACGGGGGTTATAATTCACCCCTCCACTTT	CASRDDGGYNSPLHF
once	TRBD1	TRBV29-1	TRBJ2-7	TGCAGCGTTGATTACTTAGGGACAGGGGACGAGCAGTACTTC	CSVDYLGTGDEQYF
once	TRBD1	TRBV11-2	TRBJ1-6	TGTGCCAGCAGCTTAGTGACCGGGACAGGGACCGGCTCACCCCTCCACTTT	CASSLVTGTGTGSPLHF
once	TRBD2	TRBV6-4	TRBJ2-3	TGTGCCAGCAGACTAGCGCGACGCACAGATACGCAGTATTTT	CASRLARRTDTQYF
NA	NA	TRBV5-1	TRBJ1-1	TGCGCCAGCAGCTTGTCGGGGGGCGAAAGTGAAGCTTTCTTT	CASSLSGGESEAFF
NA	NA	TRBV7-9	TRBJ2-7	TGTGCCAGCAGCTTTTGGGGCAGGGAGGCAGACGAGCAGTACTTC	CASSFWGREADEQYF
NA	TRBD1	TRBV18	TRBJ2-7	TGTGCCAGCTCACTTTCCGGGACAGGGGCGACCTACGAGCAGTACTTC	CASSLSGTGATYEQYF
NA	NA	TRBV5-4	TRBJ2-1	TGTGCCAGCAGCTTAGGCGGGGAGCCCTCCTACAATGAGCAGTTCTTC	CASSLGGEPSYNEQFF
NA	TRBD2	TRBV6-5	TRBJ2-1	TGTGCCAGCAGTTCTCTAGCGGGGGGTGACAATGAGCAGTTCTTC	CASSSLAGGDNEQFF
NA	NA	TRBV18	TRBJ2-2	TGTGCCAGCTCACCATTTGACGGGGTTACCGGGGAGCTGTTTTTT	CASSPFDGVTGELFF
NA	NA	TRBV2	TRBJ2-3	TGTGCCAGCAGTGAACGGGGGGCGGGCACAGATACGCAGTATTTT	CASSERGAGTDTQYF
NA	NA	TRBV14	TRBJ2-3	TGTGCCAGCAGCCAAGTTTGGGGGGGGGCCAAAGATACGCAGTATTTT	CASSQVWGGAKDTQYF
NA	NA	TRBV20-1	TRBJ2-3	TGCAGTGCTGGGAGACTAGTCGAGCAGTATTTT	CSAGRLVEQYF
NA	NA	TRBV7-2	TRBJ1-5	TGTGCCAGCAGCTTAGCAGGGGATCAGCCCCAGCATTTT	CASSLAGDQPQHF
NA	TRBD1	TRBV4-3	TRBJ1-5	TGCGCCAGCAGCCATCGGACAGGGGGCGACGGCAATCAGCCCCAGCATTTT	CASSHRTGGDGNQPQHF
NA	NA	TRBV11-3	TRBJ1-1	TGTGCCAGCAGCTACCAAGCGATGAACACTGAAGCTTTCTTT	CASSYQAMNTEAFF
NA	NA	TRBV12-3/TRBV12-4	TRBJ1-2	TGTGCCAGCAGTTTGGAGGGAGCGTATGGCTACACCTTC	CASSLEGAYGYTF
NA	NA	TRBV7-8	TRBJ1-6	TGTGCCAGCAGCTTAACTCGGGGAGTCTATAATTCACCCCTCCACTTT	CASSLTRGVYNSPLHF
NA	NA	TRBV19	TRBJ1-2	TGTGCCAGTAGTGTCCTTTCTACCGGTGGCTACACCTTC	CASSVLSTGGYTF
NA	NA	TRBV4-3	TRBJ1-5	TGCGCCAGCAGCCAAGACGGTAGTCAGCCCCAGCATTTT	CASSQDGSQPQHF
once	NA	TRBV7-8	TRBJ1-3	TGTGCCAGCAGCACACCGATGGGGGGATCTGGAAACACCATATATTTT	CASSTPMGGSGNTIYF
NA	TRBD1	TRBV4-2	TRBJ2-7	TGTGCCAGCAGCCCCCAGGGGGCGTACGAGCAGTACTTC	CASSPQGAYEQYF
NA	TRBD1	TRBV19	TRBJ1-1	TGTGCCAGTAGTGCGCACAGGGGGCTTACTGAAGCTTTCTTT	CASSAHRGLTEAFF
NA	TRBD2	TRBV9	TRBJ2-5	TGTGCCAGCAGCGCAACAGGACTAGCGTACGAGACCCAGTACTTC	CASSATGLAYETQYF